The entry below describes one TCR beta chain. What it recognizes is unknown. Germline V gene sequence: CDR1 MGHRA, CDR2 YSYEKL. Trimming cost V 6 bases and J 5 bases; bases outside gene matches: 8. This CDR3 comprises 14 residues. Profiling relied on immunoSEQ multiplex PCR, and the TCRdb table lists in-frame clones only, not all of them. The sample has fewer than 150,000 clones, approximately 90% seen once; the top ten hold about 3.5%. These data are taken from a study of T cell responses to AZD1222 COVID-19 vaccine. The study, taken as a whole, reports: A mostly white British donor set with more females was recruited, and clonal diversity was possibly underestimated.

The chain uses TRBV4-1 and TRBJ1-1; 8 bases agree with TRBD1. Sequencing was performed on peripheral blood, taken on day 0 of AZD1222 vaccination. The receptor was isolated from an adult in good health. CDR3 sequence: CASSSTGVWTEAFF. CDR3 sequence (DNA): TGCGCCAGCAGTTCGACAGGGGTTTGGACTGAAGCTTTCTTT.